This TCR beta chain was recorded in a study of control samples from healthy donors and cancer patients (dated by TCRdb to between 2020 and 2021). CDR1 is given as SQVTM and CDR2 as ANQGSEA, both from the germline V gene. The trim is 7 bases for V and 4 bases for J, with a gap of 16 bases between the germline ends. From the cysteine through the phenylalanine, the CDR3 covers 14 amino acids. Just the 42-base CDR3 DNA is kept, in frame starting at base 1. This clone was detected a few times. Its cognate antigen has yet to be identified. No quality values exist for individual bases; no much larger clone is one base distant. Library prep was done by the immunoSEQ multiplex PCR assay. Here the immuneACCESS table is served through TCRdb, limited to in-frame sequences with V and J called. Missing clones are a known gap in these copies; in checked studies unresolved V genes cover under half, and the rest lacks a known reason. This sample comprises some 98,000 clones, around 85% of them detected only once. Over 30% of the sample belongs to the ten largest clones.

Sequencing used PBMCs. This clonotype was sampled from a man in his sixties or seventies with lung cancer. This chain joins TRBV29-1 to TRBJ2-2, with the D gene tentatively TRBD1 or TRBD2, based on 6 matching bases in each. The CDR3 loop reads CSAEGGRVTGELFF. In nucleotides, the sequence is TGCAGCGCCGAGGGGGGAAGGGTCACCGGGGAGCTGTTTTTT.